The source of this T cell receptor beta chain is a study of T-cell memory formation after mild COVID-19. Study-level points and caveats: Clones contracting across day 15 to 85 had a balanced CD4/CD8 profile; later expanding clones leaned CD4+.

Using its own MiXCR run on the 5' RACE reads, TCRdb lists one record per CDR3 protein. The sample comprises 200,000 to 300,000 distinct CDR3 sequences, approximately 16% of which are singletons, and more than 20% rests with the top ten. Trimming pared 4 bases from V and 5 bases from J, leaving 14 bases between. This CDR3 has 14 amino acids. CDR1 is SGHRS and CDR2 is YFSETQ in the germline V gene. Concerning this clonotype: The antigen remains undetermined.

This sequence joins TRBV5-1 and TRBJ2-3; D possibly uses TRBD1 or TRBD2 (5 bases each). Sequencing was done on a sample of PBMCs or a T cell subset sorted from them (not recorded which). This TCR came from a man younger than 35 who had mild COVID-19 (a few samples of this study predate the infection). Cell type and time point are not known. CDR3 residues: CASSPTTGGDTQYF. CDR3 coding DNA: TGCGCCAGCAGCCCTACCACAGGAGGAGATACGCAGTATTTT.